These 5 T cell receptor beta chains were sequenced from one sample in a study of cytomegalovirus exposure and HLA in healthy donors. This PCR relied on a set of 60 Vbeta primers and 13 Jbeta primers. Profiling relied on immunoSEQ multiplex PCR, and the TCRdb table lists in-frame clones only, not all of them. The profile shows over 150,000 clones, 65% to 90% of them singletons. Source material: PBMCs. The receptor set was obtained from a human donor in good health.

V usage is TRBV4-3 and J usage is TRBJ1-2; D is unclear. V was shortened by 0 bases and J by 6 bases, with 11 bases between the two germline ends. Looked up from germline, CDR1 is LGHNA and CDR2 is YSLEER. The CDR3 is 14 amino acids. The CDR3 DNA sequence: TGCGCCAGCAGCCAAGATTGGCAGAACCATGGCTACACCTTC. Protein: CASSQDWQNHGYTF.

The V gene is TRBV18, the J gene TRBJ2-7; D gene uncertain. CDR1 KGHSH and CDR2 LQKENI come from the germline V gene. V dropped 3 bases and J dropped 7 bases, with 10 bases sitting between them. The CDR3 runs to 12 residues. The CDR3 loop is CASSPRPGEQYF. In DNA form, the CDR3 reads TGTGCCAGCTCACCCCGCCCGGGTGAGCAGTACTTC.

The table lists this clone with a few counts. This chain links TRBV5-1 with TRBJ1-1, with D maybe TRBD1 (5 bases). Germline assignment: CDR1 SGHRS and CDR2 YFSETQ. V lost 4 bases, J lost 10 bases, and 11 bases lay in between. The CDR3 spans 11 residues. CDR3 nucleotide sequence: TGCGCCAGCAGCCCGGGGGGAGTAGCTTTCTTT. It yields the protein CASSPGGVAFF.

The CDR3: CASVTPGGNEAFF. The CDR3 DNA reads TGTGCCAGCGTGACTCCTGGAGGGAACGAAGCTTTCTTT. The rearrangement links TRBV2 to TRBJ1-1, with no clear D. V was clipped by 8 bases and J by 8 bases, with 18 bases between them. Germline V lookup: CDR1 SNHLY, CDR2 FYNNEI. This CDR3 comprises 13 residues.

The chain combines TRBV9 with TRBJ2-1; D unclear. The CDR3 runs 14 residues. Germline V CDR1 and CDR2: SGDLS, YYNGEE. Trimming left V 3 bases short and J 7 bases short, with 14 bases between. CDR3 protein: CASSARLPPNEQFF. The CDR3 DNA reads TGTGCCAGCAGCGCAAGACTCCCCCCAAATGAGCAGTTCTTC.